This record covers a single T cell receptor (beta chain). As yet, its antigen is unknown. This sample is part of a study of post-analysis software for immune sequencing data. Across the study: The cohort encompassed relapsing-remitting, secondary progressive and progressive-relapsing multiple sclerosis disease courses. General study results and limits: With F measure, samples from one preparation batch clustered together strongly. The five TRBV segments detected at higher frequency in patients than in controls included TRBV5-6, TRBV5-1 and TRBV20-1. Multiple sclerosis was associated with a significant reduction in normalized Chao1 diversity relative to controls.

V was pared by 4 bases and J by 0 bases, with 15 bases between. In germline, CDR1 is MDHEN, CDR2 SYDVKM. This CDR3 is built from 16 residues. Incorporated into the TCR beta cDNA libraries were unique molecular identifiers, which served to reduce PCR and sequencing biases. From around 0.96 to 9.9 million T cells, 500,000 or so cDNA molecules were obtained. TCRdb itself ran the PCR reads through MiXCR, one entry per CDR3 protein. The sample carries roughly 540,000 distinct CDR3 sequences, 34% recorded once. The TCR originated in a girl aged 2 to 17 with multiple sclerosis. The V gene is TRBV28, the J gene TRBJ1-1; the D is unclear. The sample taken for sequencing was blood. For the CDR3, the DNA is TGTGCCAGCAGTTCCCAAGCGCCCATTATGAACACTGAAGCTTTCTTT. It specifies CASSSQAPIMNTEAFF.